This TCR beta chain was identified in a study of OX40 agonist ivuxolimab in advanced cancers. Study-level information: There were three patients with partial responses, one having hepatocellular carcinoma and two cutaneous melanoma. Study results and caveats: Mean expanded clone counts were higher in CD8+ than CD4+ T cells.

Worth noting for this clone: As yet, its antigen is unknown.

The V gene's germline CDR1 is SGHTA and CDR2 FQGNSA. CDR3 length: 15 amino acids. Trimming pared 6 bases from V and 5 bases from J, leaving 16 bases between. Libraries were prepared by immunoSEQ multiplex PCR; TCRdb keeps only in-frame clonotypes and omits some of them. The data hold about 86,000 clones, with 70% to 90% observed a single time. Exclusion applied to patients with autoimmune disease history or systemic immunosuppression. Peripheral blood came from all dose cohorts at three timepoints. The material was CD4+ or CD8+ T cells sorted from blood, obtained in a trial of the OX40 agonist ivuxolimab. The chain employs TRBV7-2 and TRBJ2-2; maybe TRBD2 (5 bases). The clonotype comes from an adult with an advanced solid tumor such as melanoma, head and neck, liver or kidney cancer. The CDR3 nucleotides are TGTGCCAGCAGTCGGACTGGGTTTCGGACCGGGGAGCTGTTTTTT. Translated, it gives CASSRTGFRTGELFF. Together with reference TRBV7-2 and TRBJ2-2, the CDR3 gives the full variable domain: GAGVSQSPSNKVTEKGKDVELRCDPISGHTALYWYRQSLGQGLEFLIYFQGNSAPDKSGLPSDRFSAERTGGSVSTLTIQRTQQEDSAVYLCASSRTGFRTGELFFGEGSRLTVL.